This is a list of T cell receptor beta chains from one sample in a study of PD-1 blockade in classical Hodgkin lymphoma. The assay was immunoSEQ multiplex PCR, and TCRdb's table has in-frame clones only and misses some. The data contain over 50,000 clones, 87% of them singletons. Sample: peripheral blood mononuclear cells (PBMCs), taken before the fourth cycle of nivolumab. Receptors were obtained from a human donor with classical Hodgkin lymphoma. Each CDR3 is given with its conserved first and last residue. The D gene is left open where the match is weak. Not every row has a clone size; where given, it reads once, few, many or a size class.

j_gene: TRBJ2-5; v_gene: TRBV6-5; abundance: -; d_gene: -; CDR3nt: TGTGCCAGCAGCTTGACAGACACGTACCAAGAGACCCAGTACTTC; CDR3aa: CASSLTDTYQETQYF
j_gene: TRBJ1-2; v_gene: TRBV7-9; abundance: -; d_gene: -; CDR3nt: TGTGCCAGCAGCCCCGTTGGAGCCGGTGGCTACACCTTC; CDR3aa: CASSPVGAGGYTF
j_gene: TRBJ2-5; v_gene: TRBV5-6; abundance: -; d_gene: -; CDR3nt: TGTGCCAGCAGCTTGGCCCGGCAGGGGAAAGAGACCCAGTACTTC; CDR3aa: CASSLARQGKETQYF
j_gene: TRBJ2-3; v_gene: TRBV4-2; abundance: -; d_gene: TRBD2; CDR3nt: TGTGCCAGCAGCGTGGAACGATTAGCGGGGTCCTCAATTTCCACAGATACGCAGTATTTT; CDR3aa: CASSVERLAGSSISTDTQYF
j_gene: TRBJ2-1; v_gene: TRBV6-5; abundance: -; d_gene: -; CDR3nt: TGTGCCAGCAGTTCCTACACAAGCCCGATCAATGAGCAGTTCTTC; CDR3aa: CASSSYTSPINEQFF
j_gene: TRBJ2-5; v_gene: TRBV30; abundance: few; d_gene: -; CDR3nt: TGTGCCTGGAGTGTATGGGGGGCGATTGAGACCCAGTACTTC; CDR3aa: CAWSVWGAIETQYF
j_gene: TRBJ1-1; v_gene: TRBV5-1; abundance: -; d_gene: TRBD1; CDR3nt: TGCGCCAGCAGCTCCGACCGGACAGGGGCTGAAGCTTTCTTT; CDR3aa: CASSSDRTGAEAFF
j_gene: TRBJ2-5; v_gene: TRBV5-1; abundance: -; d_gene: TRBD2; CDR3nt: TGCGCCAGCAGCTTGGGACTCCGACTAGCGGGGGGGGAAGAGACCCAGTACTTC; CDR3aa: CASSLGLRLAGGEETQYF
j_gene: TRBJ1-4; v_gene: TRBV7-9; abundance: -; d_gene: TRBD1; CDR3nt: TGTGCCAGCAGGGAGTTGGGGACAGGGGATGAAAAACTGTTTTTT; CDR3aa: CASRELGTGDEKLFF
j_gene: TRBJ1-6; v_gene: TRBV6-6; abundance: -; d_gene: -; CDR3nt: TGTGCCAGCAGCTCCCTCCGTGACGGCAATTCACCCCTCCACTTT; CDR3aa: CASSSLRDGNSPLHF
j_gene: TRBJ1-4; v_gene: TRBV5-1; abundance: -; d_gene: -; CDR3nt: TGCGCCAGCAGCTATACAGGTAGTAATGAAAAACTGTTTTTT; CDR3aa: CASSYTGSNEKLFF
j_gene: TRBJ2-7; v_gene: TRBV5-6; abundance: once; d_gene: -; CDR3nt: TGTGCCAGCAGCTTGGCCGGGGGACCCTACGAGCAGTACTTC; CDR3aa: CASSLAGGPYEQYF
j_gene: TRBJ1-3; v_gene: TRBV6-5; abundance: -; d_gene: -; CDR3nt: TGTGCCAGCATGCGTGGAGTTGGAAACACCATATATTTT; CDR3aa: CASMRGVGNTIYF
j_gene: TRBJ2-7; v_gene: TRBV5-8; abundance: -; d_gene: TRBD1; CDR3nt: TGTGCCAGCAGGGACAGGTTCACCTACGAGCAGTACTTC; CDR3aa: CASRDRFTYEQYF
j_gene: TRBJ2-1; v_gene: TRBV5-6; abundance: -; d_gene: -; CDR3nt: TGTGCCAGCAGCTTACGAAGGGTAAATGAGCAGTTCTTC; CDR3aa: CASSLRRVNEQFF
j_gene: TRBJ2-1; v_gene: TRBV9; abundance: -; d_gene: TRBD2; CDR3nt: TGTGCCAGCAGCGACTATCCGATTAGCGGGGGGGCTGGTGAGCAGTTCTTC; CDR3aa: CASSDYPISGGAGEQFF
j_gene: TRBJ1-5; v_gene: TRBV29-1; abundance: -; d_gene: -; CDR3nt: TGCAGCGTTGCGCTGGGAATAAATCAGCCCCAGCATTTT; CDR3aa: CSVALGINQPQHF
j_gene: TRBJ1-6; v_gene: TRBV21-1; abundance: few; d_gene: -; CDR3nt: TGTGCCAGCAGCTTCAGGCTTACCCTCCACTTT; CDR3aa: CASSFRLTLHF
j_gene: TRBJ2-5; v_gene: TRBV12-1; abundance: -; d_gene: -; CDR3nt: TGTGCCAGCAGCTCGGCAGGGGAGAGGGAGACCCAGTACTTC; CDR3aa: CASSSAGERETQYF
j_gene: TRBJ1-1; v_gene: TRBV7-8; abundance: -; d_gene: -; CDR3nt: TGTGCCAGCAGCCCAGCGGGGGACACTGAAGCTTTCTTT; CDR3aa: CASSPAGDTEAFF
j_gene: TRBJ2-7; v_gene: TRBV5-3; abundance: -; d_gene: TRBD1; CDR3nt: TGTGCCAGAAGCTGTTCGTCCGGGACAGCTACCTACGAGCAGTACTTC; CDR3aa: CARSCSSGTATYEQYF
j_gene: TRBJ1-6; v_gene: TRBV28; abundance: few; d_gene: TRBD1; CDR3nt: TGTGCCAGCACCTTGGACAGGGCAAATTCACCCCTCCACTTT; CDR3aa: CASTLDRANSPLHF
j_gene: TRBJ2-3; v_gene: TRBV5-1; abundance: -; d_gene: -; CDR3nt: TGCGCCAGCAGCTTGGACAGCGCTAGCACAGATACGCAGTATTTT; CDR3aa: CASSLDSASTDTQYF
j_gene: TRBJ1-1; v_gene: TRBV5-1; abundance: -; d_gene: -; CDR3nt: TGCGCCAGCAGCACTCAACCAGGGACCACTGAAGCTTTCTTT; CDR3aa: CASSTQPGTTEAFF
j_gene: TRBJ2-3; v_gene: TRBV28; abundance: -; d_gene: -; CDR3nt: TGTGCCAGCAGTCGACTCCGCACAGATACGCAGTATTTT; CDR3aa: CASSRLRTDTQYF
j_gene: TRBJ2-5; v_gene: TRBV27; abundance: -; d_gene: TRBD1; CDR3nt: TGTGCCAGCAGGCGCGTAGGGGGCGCCGAGACCCAGTACTTC; CDR3aa: CASRRVGGAETQYF
j_gene: TRBJ2-2; v_gene: TRBV9; abundance: -; d_gene: -; CDR3nt: TGTGCCAGCAGCGTAGTTGGTTGGACCGGGGAGCTGTTTTTT; CDR3aa: CASSVVGWTGELFF
j_gene: TRBJ2-1; v_gene: TRBV7-2; abundance: -; d_gene: -; CDR3nt: TGTGCCAGCAGCGCAAAGACTAGACCGTTGGGCTACAATGAGCAGTTCTTC; CDR3aa: CASSAKTRPLGYNEQFF
j_gene: TRBJ2-3; v_gene: TRBV7-9; abundance: -; d_gene: -; CDR3nt: TGTGCCAGCAGCCCCCAGACAGATACGCAGTATTTT; CDR3aa: CASSPQTDTQYF
j_gene: TRBJ2-2; v_gene: TRBV11-3; abundance: -; d_gene: TRBD1; CDR3nt: TGTGCCAGCAGACGACAGGGAACGAACACCGGGGAGCTGTTTTTT; CDR3aa: CASRRQGTNTGELFF
j_gene: TRBJ2-5; v_gene: TRBV28; abundance: -; d_gene: TRBD2; CDR3nt: TGTGCCAGCAGTTGGTTCCGACTAGCGGGGGGGCAAGAGACCCAGTACTTC; CDR3aa: CASSWFRLAGGQETQYF
j_gene: TRBJ1-4; v_gene: TRBV6-5; abundance: -; d_gene: TRBD1; CDR3nt: TGTGCCAGCAGGTCCGGGACAGGGTGGACAGAAAAACTGTTTTTT; CDR3aa: CASRSGTGWTEKLFF
j_gene: TRBJ2-2; v_gene: TRBV2; abundance: once; d_gene: -; CDR3nt: TGTGCCAGCATGGGAACGAACACCGGGGAGCTGTTTTTT; CDR3aa: CASMGTNTGELFF
j_gene: TRBJ1-4; v_gene: TRBV7-9; abundance: -; d_gene: -; CDR3nt: TGTGCCAGCAGCTTGGGGGGTGGGAATGAAAAACTGTTTTTT; CDR3aa: CASSLGGGNEKLFF
j_gene: TRBJ1-5; v_gene: TRBV9; abundance: -; d_gene: -; CDR3nt: TGTGCCAGCAGCGTAGATGGGAATCAGCCCCAGCATTTT; CDR3aa: CASSVDGNQPQHF
j_gene: TRBJ1-2; v_gene: TRBV14; abundance: -; d_gene: -; CDR3nt: TGTGCCAGCAGCCAAATGAACTATGGCTACACCTTC; CDR3aa: CASSQMNYGYTF
j_gene: TRBJ1-6; v_gene: TRBV28; abundance: -; d_gene: TRBD1; CDR3nt: TGTGCCAGCAGTGAGCTTAGGACAGGGGGCGTTTCACCCCTCCACTTT; CDR3aa: CASSELRTGGVSPLHF
j_gene: TRBJ2-7; v_gene: TRBV6-6; abundance: -; d_gene: -; CDR3nt: TGTGCCAGCAGCGTGACAGCCTCCTACGAGCAGTACTTC; CDR3aa: CASSVTASYEQYF
j_gene: TRBJ1-5; v_gene: TRBV19; abundance: -; d_gene: TRBD1; CDR3nt: TGTGCCAGTAGTTCCAAATCCCTGACAGGGCTCAATCAGCCCCAGCATTTT; CDR3aa: CASSSKSLTGLNQPQHF